Listed here are 22 T cell receptor beta chains from one sample, sequenced in a study of T cell repertoires in cytomegalovirus infection. Via MiXCR, TCRdb re-called the reads, giving one row per CDR3 protein. The sample holds 250,000 to 300,000 distinct CDR3 sequences, 15% to 20% seen once. The sequenced sample was CD8+ T cells from PBMCs. Receptor source: a human donor in good health (CMV status not recorded). Some clones in this sample may be carry-over from other donors' samples.

The V gene is TRBV20-1, the J gene TRBJ1-1, with 7 bases lining up with TRBD1. Germline assignment: CDR1 DFQATT and CDR2 SNEGSKA (reference sequence). The V and J ends lost 4 bases and 4 bases, in that order; junction bases with no gene match: 9. This CDR3 has 14 amino acids. CDR3 region: CSANQGESVTEAFF. The DNA for the CDR3 is TGCAGTGCTAATCAGGGGGAATCTGTCACTGAAGCTTTCTTT.

This clonotype appeared many times. The genes are TRBV6-4 and TRBJ2-5; possibly TRBD1 for D (5 bases). Germline V gene lookup returns CDR1 MRHNA and CDR2 SNTAGT. CDR3 length: 14 residues. V lost 3 bases and J lost 4, with 12 bases in between. The CDR3 nucleotides are TGTGCCAGCAGTGATGACAGTAGTCCAGAGACCCAGTACTTC. Translation gives CASSDDSSPETQYF.

This clonotype has more than one count but fewer than ten. V and J are TRBV5-4 and TRBJ2-3, with 8 nucleotides matching TRBD1. CDR3 length: 11 amino acids. Trimming removed 4 bases from V and 11 bases from J; junction bases left unmatched: 3. The germline gives CDR1 SGHNT, CDR2 YYREEE (reference sequence). The CDR3 DNA sequence: TGTGCCAGCAGCATGGACAGGGAGCAGTATTTT. It yields the protein CASSMDREQYF.

This clonotype has more than one count but fewer than ten. In nucleotides, the CDR3 is TGTGCCAGCAGTGTTTTCACCGAACAGGGGGTTGATACTGAAGCTTTCTTT. Protein product: CASSVFTEQGVDTEAFF. This sequence joins TRBV2 and TRBJ1-1; TRBD1 aligns across 8 bases. The V gene end was trimmed by 4 bases and the J gene end by 5 bases; junction bases not matched to a gene: 15. Germline CDR1 reads SNHLY; CDR2 reads FYNNEI. The CDR3 runs 17 residues.

The rearrangement links TRBV20-1 to TRBJ2-2, with a possible D match to TRBD2 (6 bases). The CDR3 contains 15 residues. CDR1 is DFQATT, CDR2 SNEGSKA, per germline (reference sequence). Trimming removed 0 bases from V and 7 bases from J, with 15 bases in between. The CDR3, as DNA: TGCAGTGCTAGAGATAATGGCCGGGGGTTCGGGGAGCTGTTTTTT. Translated: CSARDNGRGFGELFF.

This clonotype came up many times. This chain joins TRBV7-9 and TRBJ2-5, with D perhaps matching TRBD2 (5 bases). The V gene's germline CDR1 is SEHNR and CDR2 FQNEAQ (reference sequence). The CDR3 is 15 amino acids. V lost 3 bases and J 0 bases, leaving 11 bases between the germline ends. CDR3 protein: CASSFPASYQETQYF. The CDR3 coding sequence is TGTGCCAGCAGCTTTCCCGCTAGCTACCAAGAGACCCAGTACTTC.

This clonotype was counted a few times. CDR3 sequence: CSAFTEEGWAEKLFF. DNA for the CDR3: TGCAGTGCTTTCACAGAGGAGGGGTGGGCTGAAAAACTGTTTTTT. This chain links TRBV20-1 with TRBJ1-4, with a weak D call TRBD1 (5 bases). CDR3 length: 15 amino acids. V shed 5 bases and J shed 7 bases, with 20 bases lying between them. CDR1 is DFQATT, CDR2 SNEGSKA, per germline (reference sequence).

This rearrangement joins TRBV20-1 to TRBJ1-2, with TRBD1 matching over 10 bases. Trimming removed 2 bases from V and 5 bases from J; junction bases left unmatched: 8. This CDR3 comprises 15 residues. Germline CDR1 is DFQATT and CDR2 is SNEGSKA (reference sequence). CDR3 nucleotides: TGCAGTGCTAGAAAGACAGGGGGCGCGAGGTATGGCTACACCTTC. Translating gives CSARKTGGARYGYTF.

This clonotype was observed many times. The chain employs TRBV7-6 and TRBJ2-7, with TRBD1 matching 9 bases. This CDR3 spans 17 amino acids. V lost 5 bases to trimming and J lost 6 bases; unmatched junction nucleotides: 17. Looked up from germline, CDR1 is SGHVS and CDR2 is FNYEAQ. The CDR3 DNA reads as TGTGCCAGCAGCCCATTCCCCCCGGGACAGGGAGTGTCCGAGCAGTACTTC. Its translation: CASSPFPPGQGVSEQYF.

About this clonotype: Just one base apart from a much larger clone, this may be a read error. The DNA for the CDR3 is TGTGCCAGCAGGTTTAACTTTGAGGATTCACCCCTCCACTTT. Its protein is CASRFNFEDSPLHF. The rearrangement uses TRBV7-2 and TRBJ1-6, with D hard to call. This CDR3 has 14 residues. V dropped 6 bases and J dropped 8 bases, with 14 bases sitting between them. Germline V lookup: CDR1 SGHTA, CDR2 FQGNSA.

There are many counts of this clonotype. This chain uses TRBV7-2 with TRBJ2-1, with D unresolved. Germline V gives CDR1 SGHTA, CDR2 FQGNSA. V gave up 2 bases and J gave up 4 bases, with 9 bases separating them. The CDR3 runs to 14 residues. The CDR3 coding sequence is TGTGCCAGCAGCTTAATGATGCGTTACAATGAGCAGTTCTTC. Its translation: CASSLMMRYNEQFF.

Ten or more counts support this clonotype. The V gene is TRBV14, the J gene TRBJ2-1, with D hard to call. In germline, CDR1 is SGHDN, CDR2 FVKESK. V dropped 0 bases and J dropped 7 bases, with 7 bases sitting between them. This CDR3 region has 13 residues. CDR3 protein: CASSQDFNNEQFF. In DNA, the CDR3 is TGTGCCAGCAGCCAAGATTTTAATAATGAGCAGTTCTTC.

This chain connects TRBV28 to TRBJ2-7; D possibly corresponds to TRBD1 (7 bases). CDR1 is MDHEN and CDR2 is SYDVKM in the germline V gene. V was shortened by 0 bases and J by 2 bases, with 11 bases between the two germline ends. This CDR3 contains 15 residues. CDR3 DNA: TGTGCCAGCAGTTTATGGGCAGGGGGGACCTACGAGCAGTACTTC. Translation gives CASSLWAGGTYEQYF.

The chain employs TRBV4-1 and TRBJ2-7, with D possibly being TRBD1 (5 bases). Between the trimmed V and J ends, which lost 5 bases and 4 bases, there was a span of 15 bases. This CDR3 has 14 residues. The germline V gene has CDR1 MGHRA and CDR2 YSYEKL. Written as DNA, the CDR3 is TGCGCCAGCAGCTGGGGCACAGTAGAATACGAGCAGTACTTC. Translated, it gives CASSWGTVEYEQYF.

This chain uses TRBV28 with TRBJ2-3, with TRBD1 matching 10 bases. Germline V gene data show CDR1 as MDHEN and CDR2 as SYDVKM. The CDR3 consists of 15 residues. V shed 6 bases and J 4 bases; nucleotides not matched to a gene: 7. The CDR3 region has the DNA TGTGCCAGCAGCCTAGGGACAGGGGTACCAGATACGCAGTATTTT. Its translation: CASSLGTGVPDTQYF. Together with reference TRBV28 and TRBJ2-3, the CDR3 gives the full variable domain: DVKVTQSSRYLVKRTGEKVFLECVQDMDHENMFWYRQDPGLGLRLIYFSYDVKMKEKGDIPEGYSVSREKKERFSLILESASTNQTSMYLCASSLGTGVPDTQYFGPGTRLTVL.

Many counts were recorded for this clonotype. V and J are TRBV7-8 and TRBJ2-1; D gene ambiguous. This CDR3 region has 17 residues. Germline assignment: CDR1 SGHVS and CDR2 FQNEAQ. V dropped 1 base and J dropped 3 bases, with 16 bases sitting between them. Here the CDR3 reads CASSLEVGGYYYNEQFF. CDR3 DNA sequence: TGTGCCAGCAGCTTAGAAGTCGGCGGTTACTACTACAATGAGCAGTTCTTC. The full variable domain, completed using reference TRBV7-8 and TRBJ2-1, is GAGVSQSPRYKVAKRGQDVALRCDPISGHVSLFWYQQALGQGPEFLTYFQNEAQLDKSGLPSDRFFAERPEGSVSTLKIQRTQQEDSAVYLCASSLEVGGYYYNEQFFGPGTRLTVL.

This clonotype was observed a few times. CDR3 in amino acids: CASSLVEGVVSEQFF. CDR3 nucleotide sequence: TGTGCCAGCAGCTTAGTCGAAGGGGTTGTTAGTGAGCAGTTCTTC. The rearrangement links TRBV7-9 to TRBJ2-1, with a possible D match to TRBD1 (5 bases). The CDR3 runs 15 residues. Trimming left V 1 base short and J 9 bases short, with 16 bases between. The germline V gene has CDR1 SEHNR and CDR2 FQNEAQ (reference sequence).

This chain joins TRBV15 and TRBJ1-6; 8 nucleotides align to TRBD1. The J segment lost 8 bases and the V segment lost 0 bases, leaving 6 bases of the junction unmatched. This CDR3 spans 16 amino acids. Per the germline V gene, CDR1 is LNHNV and CDR2 is YYDKDF (reference sequence). CDR3: CATSRDLSDRDSPLHF. The CDR3 nucleotides are TGTGCCACCAGCAGAGATCTATCGGACAGGGATTCACCCCTCCACTTT.

The CDR3 region has the DNA TGCAGCGTTGAAGTTTGGACTAGCACTCTCTCCTACGAGCAGTACTTC. This codes for CSVEVWTSTLSYEQYF. The rearrangement links TRBV29-1 to TRBJ2-7, with 8 positions matching TRBD2. This CDR3 spans 16 amino acids. V shed 1 base, J shed 0 bases, and the junction held 8 bases outside the gene matches. Germline CDR1 reads SQVTM; CDR2 reads ANQGSEA.

The chain combines TRBV6-5 with TRBJ1-1; TRBD1 matches at 9 bases. V was pared by 6 bases and J by 6 bases, with 11 bases of the junction left unmatched. CDR1 and CDR2 (germline): MNHEY, SVGAGI. CDR3 size: 15 residues. The CDR3 sequence is CASSPWTGAGAEAFF. The CDR3 nucleotides are TGTGCCAGCAGCCCCTGGACAGGGGCAGGGGCTGAAGCTTTCTTT.

This clonotype has only a few counts. Germline is not matched at one junction end, which may reflect a read error. The genes are TRBV28 and TRBJ1-5, with D tentatively TRBD1 (5 bases). In germline, CDR1 is MDHEN, CDR2 SYDVKM. The CDR3 covers 13 residues. CDR3 sequence: CASTHPGEQHQHF. CDR3 DNA sequence: TGTGCCAGCACCCACCCGGGGGAACAGCACCAGCATTTT.

CDR3: CASTPRETGYYNEQFF. The CDR3 DNA follows: TGTGCCAGCACCCCCCGTGAGACAGGCTACTACAATGAGCAGTTCTTC. This chain uses TRBV7-9 with TRBJ2-1; weak D call: TRBD1 (6 bases). The CDR3 extends over 16 amino acids. From germline, CDR1 is SEHNR and CDR2 FQNEAQ (reference sequence). The V end lost 7 bases, the J end lost 3 bases, and 19 bases lay between the germline ends.